Each of the 2 T cell receptor beta chains below was sequenced from the same sample in a study of T cell repertoires in cytomegalovirus infection. TCRdb independently ran MiXCR on the reads; one entry per CDR3 protein. This repertoire shows just over 300,000 distinct CDR3 sequences, about 17% found once; its top ten account for approximately 12%. Sequenced: PBMCs. Receptor source: a human donor in good health (CMV status not recorded). Some clones in this sample may be carry-over from other donors' samples.

This chain joins TRBV7-8 and TRBJ2-7; 9 nucleotides agree with TRBD1. Trimming removed 5 bases from V and 1 base from J; junction bases left unmatched: 9. The CDR3 contains 16 residues. Germline V gene lookup returns CDR1 SGHVS and CDR2 FQNEAQ. The CDR3 nucleotides are TGTGCCAGCAGCCGGGAAGGGGGACAGGGTTCCTACGAGCAGTACTTC. This codes for CASSREGGQGSYEQYF.

This clonotype was seen only a few times. The chain is built from TRBV4-2 and TRBJ2-7; 8 bases match TRBD2. The junction had 6 bases not matched to a gene; V was cut back by 4 bases and J by 1 base. Germline V lookup: CDR1 LGHNA, CDR2 YNFKEQ. The CDR3 is 15 amino acids. The CDR3 loop reads CASSPTAGESYEQYF. CDR3 nucleotide sequence: TGTGCCAGCAGCCCCACAGCGGGGGAATCCTACGAGCAGTACTTC.